Listed below are T cell receptor beta chains from one sample, sequenced in a study of OX40 agonist ivuxolimab in advanced cancers. Method: immunoSEQ multiplex PCR; TCRdb's copy keeps in-frame clones and lacks some. The sample has about 74,000 clones; 84% are singletons. Sequences were derived from CD4+ or CD8+ T cells sorted from blood, sampled in a trial of the OX40 agonist ivuxolimab. The source is an adult with an advanced solid tumor such as melanoma, head and neck, liver or kidney cancer. The CDR3 runs from the conserved cysteine through the conserved F or W. The D gene is left open where the match is weak. Size is stated for part of the rows, as once, few or many counts, or as a class when the clone is expanded.

clone_size: few; j_call: TRBJ1-5; d_call: NA; v_call: TRBV6-5; cdr3_aa: CASGNSNQPQHF; cdr3_nt: TGTGCCAGCGGGAACAGCAATCAGCCCCAGCATTTT
clone_size: NA; j_call: TRBJ2-4; d_call: NA; v_call: TRBV10-3; cdr3_aa: CAISALQDIQYF; cdr3_nt: TGTGCCATCAGTGCTCTCCAGGACATTCAGTACTTC
clone_size: NA; j_call: TRBJ2-3; d_call: NA; v_call: TRBV14; cdr3_aa: CASSQDPHRYTDTQYF; cdr3_nt: TGTGCCAGCAGCCAAGATCCACACCGATACACAGATACGCAGTATTTT
clone_size: NA; j_call: TRBJ1-1; d_call: NA; v_call: TRBV5-6; cdr3_aa: CASSFSPGLNTEAFF; cdr3_nt: TGTGCCAGCAGCTTCTCACCGGGGCTGAACACTGAAGCTTTCTTT
clone_size: NA; j_call: TRBJ1-1; d_call: NA; v_call: TRBV5-1; cdr3_aa: CASSLGYMNTEAFF; cdr3_nt: TGCGCCAGCAGCTTGGGATATATGAACACTGAAGCTTTCTTT
clone_size: once; j_call: TRBJ1-4; d_call: TRBD1; v_call: TRBV7-8; cdr3_aa: CASSLGQARTNEKLFF; cdr3_nt: TGTGCCAGCAGCCTAGGACAGGCTCGGACTAATGAAAAACTGTTTTTT
clone_size: few; j_call: TRBJ1-1; d_call: NA; v_call: TRBV9; cdr3_aa: CASSARLGAPEAFF; cdr3_nt: TGTGCCAGCAGCGCCCGTTTGGGGGCCCCTGAAGCTTTCTTT
clone_size: once; j_call: TRBJ2-1; d_call: TRBD2; v_call: TRBV28; cdr3_aa: CASSVAGVSRNEQFF; cdr3_nt: TGTGCCAGCAGTGTAGCGGGAGTTAGTCGCAATGAGCAGTTCTTC
clone_size: NA; j_call: TRBJ2-1; d_call: TRBD2; v_call: TRBV5-6; cdr3_aa: CASSLGGSGSGSYNEQFF; cdr3_nt: TGTGCCAGCAGCCTGGGTGGTAGCGGGAGCGGCTCCTACAATGAGCAGTTCTTC
clone_size: NA; j_call: TRBJ2-5; d_call: TRBD2; v_call: TRBV7-7; cdr3_aa: CASSSGLAGGGETQYF; cdr3_nt: TGTGCCAGCAGCTCAGGACTAGCGGGAGGGGGAGAGACCCAGTACTTC
clone_size: once; j_call: TRBJ1-1; d_call: NA; v_call: TRBV7-3; cdr3_aa: CASSLVQGAEAFF; cdr3_nt: TGTGCCAGCAGCTTAGTACAAGGCGCTGAAGCTTTCTTT
clone_size: once; j_call: TRBJ1-1; d_call: NA; v_call: TRBV6-6; cdr3_aa: CASSKQGSTEAFF; cdr3_nt: TGTGCCAGCAGTAAACAGGGAAGCACTGAAGCTTTCTTT
clone_size: NA; j_call: TRBJ1-3; d_call: NA; v_call: TRBV6-6; cdr3_aa: CASSYWGAAGNTIYF; cdr3_nt: TGTGCCAGCAGTTACTGGGGGGCGGCTGGAAACACCATATATTTT
clone_size: NA; j_call: TRBJ2-2; d_call: TRBD1; v_call: TRBV7-8; cdr3_aa: CASSQAQGAYGELFF; cdr3_nt: TGTGCCAGCAGCCAAGCACAGGGGGCTTACGGGGAGCTGTTTTTT